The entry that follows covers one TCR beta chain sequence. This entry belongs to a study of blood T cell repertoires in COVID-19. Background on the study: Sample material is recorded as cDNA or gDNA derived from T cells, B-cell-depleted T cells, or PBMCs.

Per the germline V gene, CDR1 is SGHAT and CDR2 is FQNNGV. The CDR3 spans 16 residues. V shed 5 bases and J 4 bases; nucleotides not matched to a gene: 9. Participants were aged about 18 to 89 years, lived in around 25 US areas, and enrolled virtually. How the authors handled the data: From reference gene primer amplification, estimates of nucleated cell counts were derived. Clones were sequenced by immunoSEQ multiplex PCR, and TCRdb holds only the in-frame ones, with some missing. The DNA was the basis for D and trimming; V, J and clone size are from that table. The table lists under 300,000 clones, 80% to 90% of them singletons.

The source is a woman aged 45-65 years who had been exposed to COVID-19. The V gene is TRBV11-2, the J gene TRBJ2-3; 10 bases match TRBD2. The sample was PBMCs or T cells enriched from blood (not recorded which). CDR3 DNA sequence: TGTGCCAGCAGCGCCCCCGGACTAGCGGTCGCAGATACGCAGTATTTT. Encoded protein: CASSAPGLAVADTQYF.